One sample yielded the 20 T cell receptor beta chains listed below, sequenced in a study of shared clonotypes between healthy human individuals (dated by TCRdb to between 2020 and 2021). Receptors were amplified or captured by the immunoSEQ multiplex PCR assay. Sourced from immuneACCESS, this table was stored by TCRdb with only in-frame sequences that have V and J called. A share of the clones is absent; for the studies checked, an unresolved V gene accounts for under half, and the remainder has no known explanation. For this sample the table gives more than 850,000 clones, of which 75% to 85% were detected only once. Around 0.47% of the sample is taken by the ten largest. The sequencing sample was made of memory CD4+ T cells from PBMCs. The meaning of the sample's cell subset or site label: CD45RA-negative fraction. The receptors derive from a man aged 18-30 years in good health. Some clones in this sample may be carry-over from other donors' samples.

This clone was seen a handful of times. V is TRBV20-1 and J is TRBJ2-7, with TRBD1 matching over 9 bases. Looked up from germline, CDR1 is DFQATT and CDR2 is SNEGSKA (reference sequence). The CDR3 loop spans 10 amino acids. CDR3 amino acids: CRAGGQGQYF. As DNA, the CDR3 is TGCAGGGCAGGGGGACAGGGACAGTACTTC.

This clone has just a few counts. CDR3 sequence (DNA): TGTGCCAGTAGTAATCGGGGGACTAGCGGCTACAATGAGCAGTTCTTC. The encoded protein is CASSNRGTSGYNEQFF. V is TRBV19 and J is TRBJ2-1, with 11 bases fitting TRBD2. The trim removed 4 bases at V and 3 bases at J, leaving 5 bases unmatched. From germline, CDR1 is LNHDA and CDR2 SQIVND (reference sequence). This CDR3 is 16 amino acids long.

This chain connects TRBV19 to TRBJ2-5, with D maybe TRBD2 (5 bases). The germline V gene has CDR1 LNHDA and CDR2 SQIVND (reference sequence). With 3 bases removed from V and 1 base from J, the gap between germline ends came to 9 bases. The CDR3 length is 14 residues. CDR3 in amino acids: CASSIYAGQETQYF. The CDR3, as DNA: TGTGCCAGTAGTATCTACGCGGGCCAAGAGACCCAGTACTTC.

About this clone: Distinct nucleotide sequences in the sample also encode this CDR3. The V and J genes are TRBV5-1 and TRBJ2-5, with D tentatively TRBD1 (6 bases). The germline V gene encodes CDR1 SGHRS and CDR2 YFSETQ. Trimming removed 0 bases at V and 2 bases at J, with 8 bases between. CDR3 length: 14 residues. Here the CDR3 reads CASSLGGQQETQYF. The CDR3 DNA is TGCGCCAGCAGCTTGGGGGGGCAGCAAGAGACCCAGTACTTC.

There are a few counts of this clone. This CDR3 is also generated by other DNA sequences in the sample. This chain uses TRBV5-1 with TRBJ1-1; D possibly corresponds to TRBD1 (5 bases). Germline values: CDR1 SGHRS, CDR2 YFSETQ. The CDR3 sequence is 14 residues long. V lost 4 bases and J 2 bases, leaving 12 bases between the germline ends. The CDR3 DNA sequence: TGCGCCAGCAGCCTCGGTAGGGGAAACACTGAAGCTTTCTTT. It yields the protein CASSLGRGNTEAFF.

The rearrangement uses TRBV7-3 and TRBJ2-3; D remains ambiguous. Per germline, CDR1 SGHTA and CDR2 FQGTGA. The CDR3 runs to 14 residues. With 5 bases removed from V and 0 bases from J, the gap between germline ends came to 9 bases. The CDR3 nucleotides are TGTGCCAGCAGCCCTACCTACAGCACAGATACGCAGTATTTT. It yields the protein CASSPTYSTDTQYF.

V usage is TRBV13 and J usage is TRBJ2-1; tentatively, D is TRBD2 (5 bases). Trimming removed 3 bases from V and 5 bases from J, with 20 bases in between. The germline gives CDR1 PRHDT, CDR2 FYEKMQ (reference sequence). The CDR3 runs 17 residues. In nucleotides, the CDR3 is TGTGCCAGCAGCTTCCTGCTTGGGAGCGCCATGAACAATGAGCAGTTCTTC. It yields the protein CASSFLLGSAMNNEQFF.

The chain is built from TRBV5-6 and TRBJ1-1; D is uncertain. The CDR3 is 14 residues long. CDR1 and CDR2 from the germline V gene are SGHDT and YYEEEE. V was clipped by 4 bases and J by 0 bases, with 10 bases between them. For the CDR3, the DNA is TGTGCCAGCAGCCGGAGACAAATGAACACTGAAGCTTTCTTT. This sequence encodes CASSRRQMNTEAFF.

The V gene is TRBV18, the J gene TRBJ2-7; a possible D gene is TRBD2 (7 bases). V was pared by 2 bases and J by 2 bases, with 13 bases between. This CDR3 region has 15 residues. From germline, CDR1 is KGHSH and CDR2 LQKENI. CDR3 residues: CASSPGGAGPYEQYF. The CDR3 coding sequence is TGTGCCAGCTCACCAGGGGGGGCGGGCCCCTACGAGCAGTACTTC.

This chain uses TRBV19 with TRBJ1-1; weak D call: TRBD1 (6 bases). This CDR3 has 14 residues. Germline V gene sequence: CDR1 LNHDA, CDR2 SQIVND (reference sequence). V lost 9 bases and J lost 4, with 18 bases in between. The CDR3 sequence: CASRRAGGGTEAFF. DNA for the CDR3: TGTGCCAGCCGGAGGGCGGGGGGCGGCACTGAAGCTTTCTTT.

This clone has just a few counts. The genes are TRBV27 and TRBJ2-7, with 7 bases matching TRBD1. The CDR3 loop spans 16 amino acids. Per germline, CDR1 MNHEY and CDR2 SMNVEV (reference sequence). V was pared by 6 bases and J by 5 bases, with 16 bases of the junction left unmatched. The CDR3 bases are TGTGCCAGCAGCTCCCTAGACAGGGTAAAAGCCCACGAGCAGTACTTC. Protein: CASSSLDRVKAHEQYF.

The chain combines TRBV7-2 with TRBJ1-5; no reliable D call. The CDR3 runs to 15 residues. The V end was cut by 7 bases, the J end by 0 bases, with 13 bases between. CDR1 is SGHTA and CDR2 is FQGNSA in the germline V gene. For the CDR3, the DNA is TGTGCCAGCAAACCCCAGAGTACTAGCAATCAGCCCCAGCATTTT. Its protein is CASKPQSTSNQPQHF.

Of note for this clone: Given a much more abundant clone one base away, this may be a read error. The rearrangement uses TRBV2 and TRBJ2-1; 10 bases agree with TRBD2. The CDR3 is 15 amino acids. Per germline, CDR1 SNHLY and CDR2 FYNNEI. V was pared by 7 bases and J by 2 bases, with 5 bases of the junction left unmatched. The CDR3 DNA reads TGTGCCAGCACCCGGACTAGCGGAACCTACAATGAGCAGTTCTTC. Protein product: CASTRTSGTYNEQFF.

The rearrangement links TRBV13 to TRBJ2-1; no clear D. The CDR3 is 15 residues long. Trimming cost V 0 bases and J 2 bases, with 8 bases left between them. Germline V gene lookup returns CDR1 PRHDT and CDR2 FYEKMQ (reference sequence). CDR3 DNA sequence: TGTGCCAGCAGCTTAGGCCTAGGCCCCTACAATGAGCAGTTCTTC. Translation gives CASSLGLGPYNEQFF. Looking up the rest from reference TRBV13 and TRBJ2-1 gives the full variable domain: AAGVIQSPRHLIKEKRETATLKCYPIPRHDTVYWYQQGPGQDPQFLISFYEKMQSDKGSIPDRFSAQQFSDYHSELNMSSLELGDSALYFCASSLGLGPYNEQFFGPGTRLTVL.

This chain links TRBV6-5 with TRBJ1-2, with 7 bases fitting TRBD1. Germline-derived CDR1 and CDR2 are MNHEY and SVGAGI. The J segment lost 8 bases and the V segment lost 8 bases, leaving 11 bases of the junction unmatched. CDR3 length: 13 residues. The CDR3 sequence is CASLGDRPSGYTF. CDR3 DNA: TGTGCCAGCCTGGGGGACAGACCCTCCGGCTACACCTTC.

The genes are TRBV27 and TRBJ2-7; D may match TRBD1 or TRBD2 (5 bases each). This CDR3 has 14 amino acids. Trimming took 2 bases from V and 5 from J, leaving 13 bases between them. CDR1 and CDR2 from the germline V gene are MNHEY and SMNVEV (reference sequence). The CDR3 reads CASSLSYGDHEQYF. The CDR3 DNA reads TGTGCCAGCAGTTTAAGTTACGGGGACCACGAGCAGTACTTC.

CDR3 loop: CASSPQGKGMNTEAFF. The CDR3 DNA reads TGTGCCAGCTCACCACAGGGAAAAGGGATGAACACTGAAGCTTTCTTT. V usage is TRBV18 and J usage is TRBJ1-1; no definite D call. The CDR3 covers 16 residues. Per germline, CDR1 KGHSH and CDR2 LQKENI. Trimming stripped 1 base from V and 0 bases from J, with 12 bases between.

The chain joins TRBV7-2 to TRBJ2-3; TRBD2 matches 7 bases. Trimming cost V 5 bases and J 2 bases; bases outside gene matches: 7. From germline, CDR1 is SGHTA and CDR2 FQGNSA. The CDR3 totals 15 residues. The CDR3 nucleotides read TGTGCCAGCAGCCCCGTAGCGGGCACCACAGATACGCAGTATTTT. Translating it yields CASSPVAGTTDTQYF.

The chain joins TRBV10-3 to TRBJ1-4, with 9 bases that match TRBD1. V trimming: 2 bases; J trimming: 4 bases; junction bases outside the gene matches: 2. Germline V gene sequence: CDR1 ENHRY, CDR2 SYGVKD. The CDR3 is 15 amino acids. The CDR3 here is CAISEGTGNNEKLFF. The CDR3 DNA follows: TGTGCCATCAGTGAGGGGACAGGGAATAATGAAAAACTGTTTTTT.

This clone has a handful of counts. The genes are TRBV2 and TRBJ1-2; a possible D gene is TRBD1 (6 bases). This CDR3 is 13 amino acids long. Trimming cost V 4 bases and J 7 bases, with 13 bases left between them. Germline-derived CDR1 and CDR2 are SNHLY and FYNNEI. CDR3 bases: TGTGCCAGCAGTGTCCAGGGGTTAGCTGGCTACACCTTC. This gives the protein CASSVQGLAGYTF.